This T cell receptor (beta chain) derives from a study of shared clonotypes between healthy human individuals. The protocol was immunoSEQ multiplex PCR, while the TCRdb copy is restricted to in-frame clones and leaves out a portion. Of some 680,000 clones detected, less than 80% appear once; the ten largest clones hold more than 1.5%. CDR1 and CDR2 (germline): LNHDA, SQIVND (reference sequence). V shed 7 bases, J shed 0 bases, and the junction held 7 bases outside the gene matches. CDR3 length: 15 amino acids. The chain has TRBV19 and TRBJ2-3; 7 nucleotides agree with TRBD1. Sequenced: memory CD4+ T cells sorted from blood. Subset in this sample: CD45RA-negative fraction. This receptor was taken from a woman aged 25 to 45 in good health. CDR3 amino acids: CASMDRHRSTDTQYF. The CDR3 DNA reads TGTGCCAGTATGGACAGGCACCGTAGCACAGATACGCAGTATTTT.